The T cell receptor (beta chain) described here comes from a study of Ad26.COV2.S vaccination and SARS-CoV-2 variants. Study-level points and caveats: The placebo group had lower spike-specific TCR breadth than the vaccine recipients did. Substantial breadth in spike-specific CD8+ and CD4+ T cell responses was reportedly seen after vaccination.

Trimming removed 0 bases at V and 0 bases at J, with 12 bases between. Germline V lookup: CDR1 SGHDT, CDR2 YYEEEE. The CDR3 extends over 16 amino acids. Clones were read by immunoSEQ multiplex PCR, and TCRdb kept only the in-frame ones, dropping some. The data show under 400,000 clones, around 90% seen once. As regards this clone: Its target is not known.

The treatment: some 19 received Ad26.COV2.S at low or high dose, single or two shots; a few received placebo; per-sample allocation not given. The study sampled participants on day 63 after the first vaccine or placebo injection. The chain joins TRBV5-6 to TRBJ1-1; D perhaps matches TRBD1 (6 bases). The sequence derives from a person aged 18 to 65 who received the Ad26.COV2.S COVID-19 vaccine or a placebo. The sequencing here drew on peripheral blood, taken in a trial of Ad26.COV2.S vaccine versus placebo. The CDR3 loop is CASSLARGALNTEAFF. The CDR3, as DNA: TGTGCCAGCAGCTTGGCCCGGGGGGCGCTGAACACTGAAGCTTTCTTT.